What follows describes a single T cell receptor beta chain. Clones were read by immunoSEQ multiplex PCR, and TCRdb kept only the in-frame ones, dropping some. The sample lists about 300,000 clones, roughly 80% occurring once. The V gene end was trimmed by 3 bases and the J gene end by 3 bases; junction bases not matched to a gene: 5. Germline V gene lookup returns CDR1 LNHDA and CDR2 SQIVND (reference sequence). The CDR3 covers 14 residues. These data originate in a study of blood T cell repertoires in COVID-19. The wider study: Some COVID-19 samples were acute and others convalescent; all came from the United States, Italy and Spain.

This chain uses TRBV19 with TRBJ2-7; 7 bases are a match to TRBD1. Material: peripheral blood. The sequence was obtained from a human donor with COVID-19, enrolled during active disease. The donor label of this sample is uncertain. Here the CDR3 DNA reads TGTGCCAGTAGTATGAGAGGGGGCGGCTACGAGCAGTACTTC. Encoded protein: CASSMRGGGYEQYF.